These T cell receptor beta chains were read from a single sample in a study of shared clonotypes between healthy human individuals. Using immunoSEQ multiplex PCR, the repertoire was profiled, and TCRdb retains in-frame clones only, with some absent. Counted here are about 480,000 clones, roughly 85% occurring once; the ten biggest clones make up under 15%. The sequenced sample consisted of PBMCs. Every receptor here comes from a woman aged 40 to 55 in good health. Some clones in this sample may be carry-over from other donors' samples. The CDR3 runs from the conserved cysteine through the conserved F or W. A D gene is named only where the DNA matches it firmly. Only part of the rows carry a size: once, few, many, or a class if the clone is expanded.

CASSFDIARDEQYF	TGTGCCAGCAGCTTTGACATAGCACGAGACGAGCAGTACTTC	NA	TRBV5-5	NA	TRBJ2-7
CAWSLGQKGNTIYF	TGTGCCTGGAGTTTAGGACAGAAGGGAAACACCATATATTTT	NA	TRBV30	few	TRBJ1-3
CASSLGVASSNEQYF	TGTGCCAGCAGCTTAGGGGTGGCTAGCTCCAACGAGCAGTACTTC	NA	TRBV5-4	NA	TRBJ2-7
CASSLYRLGGEQYF	TGTGCCAGCAGCTTATACCGCCTTGGAGGCGAGCAGTACTTC	NA	TRBV7-9	NA	TRBJ2-7
CASSIMGAGNTIYF	TGTGCCAGCAGCATCATGGGGGCTGGAAACACCATATATTTT	NA	TRBV28	NA	TRBJ1-3
CASRYGQGGDEQYF	TGTGCCAGCAGATATGGACAGGGAGGCGACGAGCAGTACTTC	TRBD1	TRBV6-1	NA	TRBJ2-7
CASSQPLVTQETQYF	TGCGCCAGCAGCCAACCACTAGTGACCCAAGAGACCCAGTACTTC	NA	TRBV4-3	NA	TRBJ2-5
CASSVEAGAGYTF	TGTGCCAGCAGCGTAGAGGCAGGGGCAGGCTACACCTTC	NA	TRBV9	NA	TRBJ1-2
CASSPGLAGVYEQYF	TGTGCCAGCTCACCGGGACTAGCGGGGGTCTACGAGCAGTACTTC	TRBD2	TRBV18	NA	TRBJ2-7
CASSHRGQGFYEQYF	TGCGCCAGCAGCCATCGGGGACAGGGGTTCTACGAGCAGTACTTC	TRBD1	TRBV4-1	NA	TRBJ2-7
CASSSTESSYNEQFF	TGTGCCAGCAGCTCTACGGAGAGCTCCTACAATGAGCAGTTCTTC	NA	TRBV6-6	once	TRBJ2-1
CASSTQGGGTEAFF	TGTGCCAGCAGCACCCAAGGCGGGGGGACTGAAGCTTTCTTT	NA	TRBV2	NA	TRBJ1-1
CASARGASGITGELFF	TGTGCCAGCGCAAGGGGGGCTAGCGGAATCACCGGGGAGCTGTTTTTT	NA	TRBV4-2	NA	TRBJ2-2
CASSLRGQGDNEQFF	TGCGCCAGCAGCTTGAGGGGACAGGGCGACAATGAGCAGTTCTTC	TRBD1	TRBV5-1	once	TRBJ2-1
CASSQVEGLMGNQPQHF	TGTGCCAGCAGCCAAGTCGAGGGCCTTATGGGCAATCAGCCCCAGCATTTT	NA	TRBV5-8	NA	TRBJ1-5
CAPSPEAFF	TGTGCCCCCAGCCCTGAAGCTTTCTTT	NA	TRBV7-9	NA	TRBJ1-1
CASSVAGTGGNEQYF	TGTGCCAGCAGCGTAGCAGGGACAGGGGGCAACGAGCAGTACTTC	TRBD1	TRBV9	NA	TRBJ2-7
CASPNGTGGASTEAFF	TGTGCCAGCCCCAACGGGACAGGGGGCGCTAGCACTGAAGCTTTCTTT	TRBD1	TRBV19	NA	TRBJ1-1
CASSLGVSSNEKLFF	TGTGCCAGCAGCTTAGGGGTCTCCTCGAATGAAAAACTGTTTTTT	NA	TRBV7-7	NA	TRBJ1-4
CASSPQTGANYGYTF	TGTGCCAGCAGCCCCCAGACAGGGGCGAACTATGGCTACACCTTC	TRBD1	TRBV7-2	NA	TRBJ1-2
CASSQDSYEQYF	TGTGCCAGCAGCCAGGACAGCTACGAGCAGTACTTC	NA	TRBV7-2	few	TRBJ2-7
CASSLELNTEAFF	TGTGCCAGCAGCTTAGAGCTGAACACTGAAGCTTTCTTT	NA	TRBV7-8	NA	TRBJ1-1
CASSPRQGRHEQYF	TGTGCCAGCAGCCCTAGACAGGGGAGGCACGAGCAGTACTTC	TRBD1	TRBV7-2	NA	TRBJ2-7
CASSTGEGGHEAFF	TGTGCCAGCAGTACGGGAGAGGGGGGGCACGAAGCTTTCTTT	NA	TRBV6-6	NA	TRBJ1-1
CASGDTRVEQYF	TGTGCCAGCGGGGACACCCGGGTCGAGCAGTACTTC	NA	TRBV2	NA	TRBJ2-7
CASGMRGDQPQHF	TGTGCCAGCGGAATGAGGGGGGATCAGCCCCAGCATTTT	NA	TRBV2	few	TRBJ1-5
CASSTSTSGRALNEQFF	TGTGCCAGCAGCACCAGTACTAGCGGGAGGGCCCTGAATGAGCAGTTCTTC	TRBD2	TRBV11-2	NA	TRBJ2-1
CAWSVSPGTDTQYF	TGTGCCTGGAGTGTAAGCCCCGGCACAGATACGCAGTATTTT	NA	TRBV30	NA	TRBJ2-3
CASSLRLGGNTGELFF	TGTGCCAGCAGCTTAAGGCTTGGGGGTAACACCGGGGAGCTGTTTTTT	NA	TRBV7-3	NA	TRBJ2-2
CASSLGHRGYGTEAFF	TGTGCCAGCAGCTTAGGCCATAGGGGGTACGGCACTGAAGCTTTCTTT	NA	TRBV11-2	NA	TRBJ1-1
CASSHRGTVSRNQPQHF	TGTGCCAGCAGTCATCGGGGGACAGTCAGCCGCAATCAGCCCCAGCATTTT	TRBD1	TRBV25-1	NA	TRBJ1-5
CASSVSSSSYNEQFF	TGTGCCAGCAGCGTGTCCTCTAGCTCCTACAATGAGCAGTTCTTC	NA	TRBV7-2	NA	TRBJ2-1
CASSIREGSYEQYF	TGTGCCAGTAGTATACGGGAGGGATCCTACGAGCAGTACTTC	TRBD2	TRBV19	NA	TRBJ2-7
CASSQERLAGQETQYF	TGTGCCAGCAGCCAGGAAAGACTAGCGGGGCAAGAGACCCAGTACTTC	TRBD2	TRBV4-2	NA	TRBJ2-5
CASSARGLSSGANVLTF	TGTGCCAGCAGCGCCCGCGGGCTCAGCTCTGGGGCCAACGTCCTGACTTTC	NA	TRBV11-1	NA	TRBJ2-6
CASSIAAASTDTQYF	TGTGCCAGTAGTATCGCGGCAGCTAGCACAGATACGCAGTATTTT	NA	TRBV19	NA	TRBJ2-3
CASSARLASSSYNEQFF	TGTGCCAGCAGCGCGAGACTAGCGAGCAGCTCCTACAATGAGCAGTTCTTC	TRBD2	TRBV9	NA	TRBJ2-1
CASSLGQGNQPQHF	TGTGCCAGCAGTTTAGGGCAGGGTAATCAGCCCCAGCATTTT	NA	TRBV28	NA	TRBJ1-5
CASSTYGHSSGNTIYF	TGTGCCAGTAGTACATACGGACATTCCTCTGGAAACACCATATATTTT	NA	TRBV19	NA	TRBJ1-3
CASSLQGAQPQHF	TGTGCCAGCAGTCTACAGGGGGCACAGCCCCAGCATTTT	TRBD1	TRBV6-5	NA	TRBJ1-5
CASTQVIYTQYF	TGTGCCAGCACCCAGGTGATTTATACGCAGTATTTT	NA	TRBV2	NA	TRBJ2-3
CASSPRANYGYTF	TGTGCCAGCAGCCCCCGGGCCAACTATGGCTACACCTTC	NA	TRBV7-2	few	TRBJ1-2
CASSVAFSSYEQYF	TGTGCCAGCAGTGTGGCTTTTAGCTCCTACGAGCAGTACTTC	NA	TRBV6-1	NA	TRBJ2-7
CASSLDGTGDEQYF	TGTGCCAGCAGCTTAGATGGGACAGGGGACGAGCAGTACTTC	TRBD1	TRBV7-2	once	TRBJ2-7
CASSPRQPDTQYF	TGTGCCAGCAGCCCGCGACAGCCAGATACGCAGTATTTT	NA	TRBV7-3	NA	TRBJ2-3
CASGDSYGYTF	TGTGCCAGCGGGGACAGTTATGGCTACACCTTC	TRBD1	TRBV2	NA	TRBJ1-2
CASSSSASGAGTF	TGCGCCAGCAGCTCTTCAGCGTCGGGGGCCGGGACCTTC	NA	TRBV5-1	NA	TRBJ1-2
CAWSVGGIETQYF	TGTGCCTGGAGTGTAGGCGGGATTGAGACCCAGTACTTC	NA	TRBV30	NA	TRBJ2-5
CAWSPGTGTGNTIYF	TGTGCCTGGAGTCCCGGGACAGGGACTGGAAACACCATATATTTT	TRBD1	TRBV30	few	TRBJ1-3
CASSQEGDTSYEQYF	TGCGCCAGCAGCCAAGAAGGAGACACCTCCTACGAGCAGTACTTC	NA	TRBV4-1	NA	TRBJ2-7
CASSQTSAYNEQFF	TGCGCCAGCAGCCAAACTAGCGCATACAATGAGCAGTTCTTC	TRBD2	TRBV4-3	NA	TRBJ2-1
CASINRGSYGYTF	TGTGCCAGCATCAACAGGGGCTCCTATGGCTACACCTTC	TRBD1	TRBV2	few	TRBJ1-2
CASSPDTNYGYTF	TGTGCCAGCTCCCCGGACACTAACTATGGCTACACCTTC	NA	TRBV18	NA	TRBJ1-2